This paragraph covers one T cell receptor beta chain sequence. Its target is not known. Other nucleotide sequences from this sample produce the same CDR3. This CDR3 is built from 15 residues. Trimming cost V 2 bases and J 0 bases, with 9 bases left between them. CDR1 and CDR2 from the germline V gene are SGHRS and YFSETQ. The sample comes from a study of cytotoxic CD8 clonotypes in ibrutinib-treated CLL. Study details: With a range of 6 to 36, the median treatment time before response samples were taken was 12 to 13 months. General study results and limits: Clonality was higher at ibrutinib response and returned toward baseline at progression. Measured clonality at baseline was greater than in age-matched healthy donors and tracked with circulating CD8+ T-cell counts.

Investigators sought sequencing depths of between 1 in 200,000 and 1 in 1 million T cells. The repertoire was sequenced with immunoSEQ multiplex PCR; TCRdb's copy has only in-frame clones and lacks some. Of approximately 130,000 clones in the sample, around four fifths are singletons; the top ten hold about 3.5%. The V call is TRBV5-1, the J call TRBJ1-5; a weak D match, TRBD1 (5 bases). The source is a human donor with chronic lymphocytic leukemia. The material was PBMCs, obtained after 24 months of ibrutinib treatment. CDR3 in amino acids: CASSLDQGSNQPQHF. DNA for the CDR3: TGCGCCAGCAGCTTAGACCAGGGTAGCAATCAGCCCCAGCATTTT.